A selection of T cell receptor beta chains follows, all from one sample in a study of early T cells in non-severe SARS-CoV-2 infection. MiXCR was run by TCRdb on the 5' RACE reads, yielding one entry per CDR3 protein. The data contain tens of thousands of distinct CDR3 sequences, around 5.2% of them singletons. The specimen was whole blood. The source is an adult who was a healthcare worker with PCR-confirmed SARS-CoV-2 infection or an uninfected control (not recorded which). Both conserved end residues are part of each CDR3. Fields, in order: J gene, clone size, V gene, D gene, CDR3 DNA, CDR3 protein. The D gene is left open where the match is weak. Clone size is stated in some rows and not others, as once, few, many or a class when expanded.

>TRBJ2-6|many|TRBV28|-
TGTGCCAGCAGTTTAATGGGGGGCGCTGGGGCCAACGTCCTGACTTTC
CASSLMGGAGANVLTF
>TRBJ2-1|-|TRBV6-2/TRBV6-3|-
TGTGCCAGCGCAAACAATGAGCAGTTCTTC
CASANNEQFF
>TRBJ1-2|many|TRBV19|TRBD1
TGTGCCAGTAGCCACAGGGGCCGAAACTATGGCTACACCTTC
CASSHRGRNYGYTF
>TRBJ2-7|many|TRBV5-1|-
TGCGCCAGCAGCTTTAAGGTCCAGGGCAACGAGCAGTACTTC
CASSFKVQGNEQYF
>TRBJ1-1|many|TRBV2|-
TGTGCCAGCAGGGAGACCCTTCCGTCCACTGAAGCTTTCTTT
CASRETLPSTEAFF
>TRBJ1-2|many|TRBV12-3/TRBV12-4|-
TGTGCCAGCAGTTCCCTACAGGCCTATGGCTACACCTTC
CASSSLQAYGYTF
>TRBJ1-1|many|TRBV12-3/TRBV12-4|TRBD1
TGTGCCAGCAGTTGGACAGGGATGAACACTGAAGCTTTCTTT
CASSWTGMNTEAFF
>TRBJ2-1|-|TRBV28|-
TGTGCCAGCAGTTTAGATGCAGCGAAGGGTCTAGAGTTCTTC
CASSLDAAKGLEFF
>TRBJ2-2|few|TRBV5-1|TRBD1
TGCGCCAGCAGCGACAGGGGGCGAAACACCGGGGAGCTGTTTTTT
CASSDRGRNTGELFF
>TRBJ1-1|many|TRBV21-1|-
TGTGCCATCATCAACCCGGGACAGGGTATTCTGACTTTCTTT
CAIINPGQGILTFF
>TRBJ2-1|many|TRBV20-1|-
TGCAGTGCTAGAGCTGGCGGACGGGAGTTCTTC
CSARAGGREFF
>TRBJ1-5|medium-sized|TRBV19|-
TGTGCCAGTCGCTTAGACAGAGCCCTCAATCAGCCCCAGCATTTT
CASRLDRALNQPQHF
>TRBJ2-5|many|TRBV2|TRBD1
TGTGCCAGCAGTTGGGACAGGTCCCAAGAGACCCAGTACTTC
CASSWDRSQETQYF
>TRBJ1-2|many|TRBV5-1|TRBD1
TGCGCCAGCAACCCTAATCCCGGGACAGGGCATGGCTACACCTTC
CASNPNPGTGHGYTF
>TRBJ1-4|many|TRBV29-1|-
TGCAGCGTTCGGGGAGGTGAAAAACTGTTTTTT
CSVRGGEKLFF
>TRBJ2-2|many|TRBV7-3|-
TGTGCCAGCAGCCCAACGGACACCGGGGAGCTGTTTTTT
CASSPTDTGELFF
>TRBJ2-5|many|TRBV7-3|-
TGTGCCAGCAGCGCCTACTTGGGGGAGACCCAGTACTTC
CASSAYLGETQYF
>TRBJ2-1|few|TRBV20-1|TRBD2
TGCAGTGCTAGCGGTCGATCTAGCGGGAGCGATGAGCAGTTCTTC
CSASGRSSGSDEQFF
>TRBJ2-7|few|TRBV11-2|-
TGTGCCAGCAGCTTAGCTGGTTTGGGAGGCTACGAGCAGTACTTC
CASSLAGLGGYEQYF
>TRBJ1-6|many|TRBV7-3|-
TGTGCCAGCAGCTTAATCGGATCCAATTCACCCCTCCACTTT
CASSLIGSNSPLHF
>TRBJ1-2|many|TRBV6-1|-
TGTGCCAGCAGTGACAAGCCTAACTATGGCTACACCTTC
CASSDKPNYGYTF
>TRBJ2-2|many|TRBV5-1|-
TGCGCCAGCAGCTCTTTGACAGCAAACACCGGGGAGCTGTTTTTT
CASSSLTANTGELFF
>TRBJ2-1|few|TRBV11-2|TRBD1
TGTGCCAGCAGCAAAAGGGGACAGCGCTCCTACAATGAGCAGTTCTTC
CASSKRGQRSYNEQFF
>TRBJ2-7|many|TRBV24-1|-
TGTGCCACCAGTGATCACACCCCACAAGGGCAGTACTTC
CATSDHTPQGQYF
>TRBJ2-7|few|TRBV11-2|TRBD1
TGTGCCAGCAGCTTCTTCCCCCCGGGACAGGGGAGGTACGAGCAGTACTTC
CASSFFPPGQGRYEQYF
>TRBJ2-4|few|TRBV28|-
TGTGCCAGTAAGGGGATAGCCAAAAACATTCAGTACTTC
CASKGIAKNIQYF
>TRBJ2-1|many|TRBV12-3/TRBV12-4|TRBD2
TGTGCCAGCAGTAGAGACCCGGGGGGGGACAATGAGCAGTTCTTC
CASSRDPGGDNEQFF
>TRBJ2-7|many|TRBV27|-
TGTGCCAGCAGTCGCCCAGAGTACTTC
CASSRPEYF
>TRBJ2-5|many|TRBV11-1|-
TGTGCCAGCAGCTTATTAAGGAACCAAGAGACCCAGTACTTC
CASSLLRNQETQYF
>TRBJ1-5|many|TRBV6-1|-
TGTGCCAGCAGTCCCCTGACCGATCCCCTTAGCAATCAGCCCCAGCATTTT
CASSPLTDPLSNQPQHF
>TRBJ2-7|many|TRBV11-2|TRBD2
TGTGCCAGCAGCCCCCCCCGGACTAGCGTTACCTACGAGCAGTACTTC
CASSPPRTSVTYEQYF